These 30 T cell receptor beta chains were all obtained from the same sample, sequenced in a study of OX40 agonist ivuxolimab in advanced cancers. Preparation of the library involved the immunoSEQ multiplex PCR assay. TCRdb re-hosts the immuneACCESS table, in-frame sequences only. Its copies lack some clones; in the studies checked, an unresolved V gene accounts for under half of them, and the cause for the rest is not known. The sample yields tens of thousands of clones; roughly four fifths were counted once. The biggest ten clones account for 0.6% to 0.8% of the sample. Sequenced material: CD4+ or CD8+ T cells sorted from blood, taken in a trial of the OX40 agonist ivuxolimab. All receptors come from an adult with an advanced solid tumor such as melanoma, head and neck, liver or kidney cancer.

This chain uses TRBV5-3 with TRBJ2-2; the match to TRBD2 covers 11 bases. TRBV5-3 is noted as an ORF with a role that remains uncertain. Unmatched junction bases numbered 6, after V lost 0 bases and J lost 2 bases. This CDR3 region has 18 residues. The CDR3 reads CARSLVLAGGVNTGELFF. The CDR3 nucleotides read TGTGCCAGAAGCTTGGTGCTAGCGGGGGGCGTTAACACCGGGGAGCTGTTTTTT.

This clone was detected once. The chain employs TRBV27 and TRBJ2-2, with TRBD1 matching over 10 bases. The CDR3 runs to 14 residues. The germline CDR1 and CDR2 sequences are MNHEY and SMNVEV (reference sequence). The V segment lost 7 bases and the J segment 3 bases; nucleotides outside the gene matches: 2. The chain's CDR3 is CASKTGGYTGELFF. The CDR3 DNA sequence: TGTGCCAGCAAGACAGGGGGCTACACCGGGGAGCTGTTTTTT.

This chain uses TRBV9 with TRBJ1-1, with D perhaps TRBD1 (6 bases). The CDR3 extends over 17 amino acids. CDR1 SGDLS and CDR2 YYNGEE come from the germline V gene. The germline V and J ends were trimmed by 0 bases and 2 bases, with 17 bases remaining between them. CDR3 sequence: CASSVGWGAGSNTEAFF. Written as DNA, the CDR3 is TGTGCCAGCAGCGTAGGTTGGGGGGCAGGTTCTAACACTGAAGCTTTCTTT.

V gene TRBV6-5 combines with J gene TRBJ1-3; a possible D gene is TRBD1 (6 bases). Germline V gene lookup returns CDR1 MNHEY and CDR2 SVGAGI. The CDR3 runs 16 residues. V was pared by 2 bases and J by 0 bases, with 11 bases between. In DNA, the CDR3 is TGTGCCAGCAGTTACGGACAGCCAAGCTCTGGAAACACCATATATTTT. It translates to CASSYGQPSSGNTIYF.

The V call is TRBV2, the J call TRBJ1-5, with 7 bases matching TRBD1. There are 15 residues in the CDR3. Germline V CDR1 and CDR2: SNHLY, FYNNEI. With 6 bases clipped from V and 4 bases from J, the junction kept 9 bases outside the gene matches. In DNA, the CDR3 is TGTGCCAGCAGGGTGACAGGGTTCGGAAATCAGCCCCAGCATTTT. Its protein is CASRVTGFGNQPQHF. Based on the CDR3 plus reference TRBV2 and TRBJ1-5, the full variable domain is EPEVTQTPSHQVTQMGQEVILRCVPISNHLYFYWYRQILGQKVEFLVSFYNNEISEKSEIFDDQFSVERPDGSNFTLKIRSTKLEDSAMYFCASRVTGFGNQPQHFGDGTRLSIL.

This chain uses TRBV6-1 with TRBJ2-2, with D unresolved. Per the germline V gene, CDR1 is MNHNS and CDR2 is SASEGT. The V gene lost 6 bases and the J gene lost 3 bases, with 8 bases spanning the gap. This CDR3 region has 13 residues. The CDR3 protein is CASRLSDTGELFF. The CDR3 DNA reads TGTGCCAGCAGGTTATCAGACACCGGGGAGCTGTTTTTT.

The chain has TRBV5-1 and TRBJ2-2; the D gene is possibly TRBD1 (6 bases). The CDR3 consists of 16 residues. Germline-derived CDR1 and CDR2 are SGHRS and YFSETQ. V was pared by 4 bases and J by 3 bases, with 16 bases between. CDR3 region: CASSPPGQIYTGELFF. CDR3 bases: TGCGCCAGCAGCCCTCCGGGACAAATTTACACCGGGGAGCTGTTTTTT.

The J gene is TRBJ2-7, the V gene TRBV4-2, with 9 nucleotides matching TRBD2. Germline trimming cut 0 bases from V and 5 bases from J; bases unmatched to any gene: 11. The V gene's germline CDR1 is LGHNA and CDR2 YNFKEQ. This CDR3 has 17 residues. The CDR3 region is CASSQDFSGRIGNEQYF. CDR3 sequence (DNA): TGTGCCAGCAGCCAAGATTTTAGCGGGAGAATTGGCAACGAGCAGTACTTC.

The CDR3 DNA follows: TGTGCCAGCACCCGACAGGCTAAGAGTGGTTCACCCCTCCACTTT. This codes for CASTRQAKSGSPLHF. V is TRBV6-6 and J is TRBJ1-6, with D perhaps matching TRBD1 (6 bases). The CDR3 runs to 15 residues. V lost 7 bases, J lost 9 bases, and 19 bases lay in between. Germline V gives CDR1 MNHNY, CDR2 SVGAGI (reference sequence).

V gene TRBV5-1 combines with J gene TRBJ1-1, with D possibly being TRBD1 (6 bases). The CDR3 runs 14 residues. Germline CDR1 reads SGHRS; CDR2 reads YFSETQ. V lost 0 bases to trimming and J lost 4 bases, with 10 bases between them. In nucleotides, the CDR3 is TGCGCCAGCAGCTTGGTGGGAGGGGGCACTGAAGCTTTCTTT. It codes for CASSLVGGGTEAFF. Looking up the rest from reference TRBV5-1 and TRBJ1-1 gives the full variable domain: KAGVTQTPRYLIKTRGQQVTLSCSPISGHRSVSWYQQTPGQGLQFLFEYFSETQRNKGNFPGRFSGRQFSNSRSEMNVSTLELGDSALYLCASSLVGGGTEAFFGQGTRLTVV.

This chain joins TRBV14 and TRBJ2-7; weak D call: TRBD1 (5 bases). The CDR3 is 16 residues long. Per germline, CDR1 SGHDN and CDR2 FVKESK. V was shortened by 0 bases and J by 1 base, with 13 bases between the two germline ends. The CDR3 here is CASSQEGPGWSYEQYF. For the CDR3, the DNA is TGTGCCAGCAGCCAAGAGGGGCCAGGGTGGTCCTACGAGCAGTACTTC.

The genes are TRBV7-2 and TRBJ2-6; TRBD1 is a possible D gene (6 bases). CDR3 length equals 17 residues. Germline lookup yields CDR1 SGHTA and CDR2 FQGNSA. Trimming left V 4 bases short and J 2 bases short, with 15 bases between. In nucleotides, the CDR3 is TGTGCCAGCAGCTCCCAGGGGTTTCCCCCTGGGGCCAACGTCCTGACTTTC. Encoded protein: CASSSQGFPPGANVLTF.

This chain joins TRBV5-1 and TRBJ2-7, with a tentative D call TRBD1 (6 bases). Germline V CDR1 and CDR2: SGHRS, YFSETQ. V lost 4 bases, J lost 3 bases, and 17 bases lay in between. This CDR3 spans 15 amino acids. CDR3 loop: CASSPAGGRGYEQYF. DNA of the CDR3: TGCGCCAGCAGCCCCGCCGGTGGCAGGGGCTACGAGCAGTACTTC.

The V gene is TRBV25-1, the J gene TRBJ1-4; no reliable D call. This CDR3 region has 12 residues. Trimming left V 3 bases short and J 10 bases short, with 9 bases between. In germline, CDR1 is MGHDK, CDR2 SYGVNS. Written as DNA, the CDR3 is TGTGCCAGCAGTGAGAACACAGTAAAACTGTTTTTT. Its protein is CASSENTVKLFF.

This clone was seen only once. Other DNA sequences from this sample encode an identical CDR3 as well. The rearrangement uses TRBV6-5 and TRBJ1-2; weak D call: TRBD1 (6 bases). V lost 2 bases and J lost 7, with 14 bases in between. Germline-derived CDR1 and CDR2 are MNHEY and SVGAGI. The CDR3 totals 14 residues. CDR3 coding DNA: TGTGCCAGCAGTTACCGGGGGCAGAGCTCTGGCTACACCTTC. This codes for CASSYRGQSSGYTF.

The V call is TRBV5-1, the J call TRBJ2-7, with D uncertain. CDR3 size: 14 residues. V gave up 2 bases and J gave up 2 bases, with 11 bases separating them. CDR1 and CDR2 from the germline V gene are SGHRS and YFSETQ. The CDR3 is CASSLKGPTYEQYF. The CDR3 DNA is TGCGCCAGCAGCTTAAAAGGGCCGACCTACGAGCAGTACTTC.

The rearrangement joins TRBV5-5 to TRBJ2-1, with D perhaps being TRBD1 or TRBD2 (5 bases each). Per the germline V gene, CDR1 is SGHKS and CDR2 is YYEKEE (reference sequence). This CDR3 spans 15 amino acids. V was cut by 4 bases and J by 2 bases, with 13 bases left in between. CDR3 coding DNA: TGTGCCAGCAGCCGGGACGGACAACCCTACAATGAGCAGTTCTTC. Translation: CASSRDGQPYNEQFF.

The chain is built from TRBV19 and TRBJ1-4; 10 bases align to TRBD1. The ends lost 6 bases at V and 3 bases at J; junction bases unmatched: 4. Germline V lookup: CDR1 LNHDA, CDR2 SQIVND (reference sequence). The CDR3 extends over 15 amino acids. The CDR3 reads CASRTGGAANEKLFF. CDR3 DNA: TGTGCCAGTAGGACAGGGGGCGCAGCTAATGAAAAACTGTTTTTT.

This chain links TRBV5-1 with TRBJ2-5; D gene ambiguous. CDR1 and CDR2 from the germline V gene are SGHRS and YFSETQ. This CDR3 has 13 residues. Trimming shortened V by 0 bases and J by 5 bases, and 8 bases separated the two germline ends. The CDR3 nucleotides read TGCGCCAGCAGCTTGGGGGTTCGTGAGACCCAGTACTTC. Its protein is CASSLGVRETQYF. Together with reference TRBV5-1 and TRBJ2-5, the CDR3 gives the full variable domain: KAGVTQTPRYLIKTRGQQVTLSCSPISGHRSVSWYQQTPGQGLQFLFEYFSETQRNKGNFPGRFSGRQFSNSRSEMNVSTLELGDSALYLCASSLGVRETQYFGPGTRLLVL.

The chain links TRBV6-5 to TRBJ1-2; the D is unclear. Germline-derived CDR1 and CDR2 are MNHEY and SVGAGI. The germline V and J ends were trimmed by 5 bases and 8 bases, with 18 bases remaining between them. The CDR3 has 14 amino acids. The DNA for the CDR3 is TGTGCCAGCAGTATTGGGGTGGGTGTCGCCGGCTACACCTTC. Translating it yields CASSIGVGVAGYTF.

The sample holds one count of this clone. The rearrangement links TRBV6-5 to TRBJ1-5, with D possibly TRBD1 on 6 matching bases. This CDR3 spans 14 amino acids. In germline, CDR1 is MNHEY, CDR2 SVGAGI. Trimming took 5 bases from V and 9 from J, leaving 17 bases between them. Here the CDR3 reads CASSRGGRAGPQHF. DNA of the CDR3: TGTGCCAGCAGTCGCGGGGGCAGGGCAGGGCCCCAGCATTTT.

The chain combines TRBV7-3 with TRBJ1-3, with D possibly matching TRBD1 (5 bases). The CDR3 has 16 amino acids. Trimming removed 4 bases from V and 4 bases from J, with 17 bases in between. Germline values: CDR1 SGHTA, CDR2 FQGTGA. This CDR3 reads CASSSSPAGWGNTIYF. The CDR3 bases are TGTGCCAGCAGCTCGTCCCCGGCAGGGTGGGGAAACACCATATATTTT. Variable domain in full (rest from reference TRBV7-3 and TRBJ1-3): GAGVSQTPSNKVTEKGKYVELRCDPISGHTALYWYRQSLGQGPEFLIYFQGTGAADDSGLPNDRFFAVRPEGSVSTLKIQRTERGDSAVYLCASSSSPAGWGNTIYFGEGSWLTVV.

This clone has more than one count but fewer than ten. J is TRBJ1-1 and V is TRBV14; TRBD1 is a possible D gene (5 bases). V was shortened by 1 base and J by 10 bases, with 16 bases between the two germline ends. The CDR3 extends over 14 amino acids. The germline V gene encodes CDR1 SGHDN and CDR2 FVKESK. The CDR3 DNA follows: TGTGCCAGCAGCCAAGGGGTCGGATTCGGGGGAGCTTTCTTT. Protein sequence: CASSQGVGFGGAFF.

This CDR3 is CASSVTGGSNQPQHF. CDR3 nucleotide sequence: TGTGCCAGCAGTGTGACAGGGGGTTCCAATCAGCCCCAGCATTTT. This chain uses TRBV2 with TRBJ1-5; TRBD1 agrees at 9 bases. The trim removed 4 bases at V and 3 bases at J, leaving 4 bases unmatched. CDR3 length: 15 amino acids. Germline V gives CDR1 SNHLY, CDR2 FYNNEI. Filled out from reference TRBV2 and TRBJ1-5, the complete variable domain reads EPEVTQTPSHQVTQMGQEVILRCVPISNHLYFYWYRQILGQKVEFLVSFYNNEISEKSEIFDDQFSVERPDGSNFTLKIRSTKLEDSAMYFCASSVTGGSNQPQHFGDGTRLSIL.

This clone was observed a few times. The V call is TRBV10-1, the J call TRBJ2-1; the match to TRBD2 covers 11 bases. The V gene's germline CDR1 is WNHNN and CDR2 SYGVQD (reference sequence). The CDR3 contains 17 residues. With V trimmed by 3 bases and J by 2 bases, 6 bases remained unmatched. CDR3 protein: CASSDLGTSGPYNEQFF. CDR3 nucleotide sequence: TGCGCCAGCAGTGACCTCGGGACTAGCGGACCCTACAATGAGCAGTTCTTC.

The chain couples TRBV6-1 to TRBJ1-3; tentative D call: TRBD1 (6 bases). The germline gives CDR1 MNHNS, CDR2 SASEGT. This CDR3 is 16 amino acids long. The V end lost 4 bases, the J end lost 6 bases, and 19 bases lay between the germline ends. CDR3 protein: CASSGNTNPGENTIYF. The DNA of the CDR3 is TGTGCCAGCAGTGGAAACACCAACCCAGGGGAAAACACCATATATTTT.

The rearrangement joins TRBV7-2 to TRBJ1-5, with TRBD1 matching 8 bases. Germline CDR1 and CDR2: SGHTA and FQGNSA. CDR3 length: 14 residues. V was pared by 5 bases and J by 7 bases, with 7 bases of the junction left unmatched. Written as DNA, the CDR3 is TGTGCCAGCAGCATCACAGGGGGTAAGCAGCCCCAGCATTTT. This encodes CASSITGGKQPQHF.

The CDR3 DNA reads as TGTGCCAGCAGTCCAGGGGTACGAGGGCCAACTAATGAAAAACTGTTTTTT. Translating gives CASSPGVRGPTNEKLFF. V and J are TRBV11-2 and TRBJ1-4; possible D gene TRBD1, 6 bases. V was shortened by 6 bases and J by 0 bases, with 17 bases between the two germline ends. The CDR3 covers 17 residues. Germline-derived CDR1 and CDR2 are SGHAT and FQNNGV. Variable domain in full (rest from reference TRBV11-2 and TRBJ1-4): EAGVAQSPRYKIIEKRQSVAFWCNPISGHATLYWYQQILGQGPKLLIQFQNNGVVDDSQLPKDRFSAERLKGVDSTLKIQPAKLEDSAVYLCASSPGVRGPTNEKLFFGSGTQLSVL.

This clone was detected once. The V gene is TRBV2, the J gene TRBJ1-1; 7 bases agree with TRBD1. This CDR3 region has 12 residues. V trimming: 10 bases; J trimming: 4 bases; junction bases outside the gene matches: 6. Germline V CDR1 and CDR2: SNHLY, FYNNEI. The CDR3 region has the DNA TGTGCCACCACGACAGGGCTCACTGAAGCTTTCTTT. This sequence encodes CATTTGLTEAFF.

The V and J genes are TRBV5-1 and TRBJ2-5; no clear D gene. CDR3 length equals 13 residues. Trimming stripped 4 bases from V and 2 bases from J, with 9 bases between. Per germline, CDR1 SGHRS and CDR2 YFSETQ. CDR3 in amino acids: CASSLFGQETQYF. The DNA for the CDR3 is TGCGCCAGCAGCCTCTTCGGGCAAGAGACCCAGTACTTC.